The sequence of this T cell receptor (beta chain) was determined in a study of monozygotic twins with inflammatory bowel disease. Study-wide results and limits: No difference in repertoire similarity was seen between concordant and discordant twins, possibly because power was limited. People with IBD had fewer clonotypes in common with others than healthy twins did, especially with disease activity. Among the T cells, different subtypes could not be distinguished.

Per germline, CDR1 LGHDT and CDR2 YNNKEL (reference sequence). This CDR3 has 16 residues. The template switching step added UMIs that contained a 6-nucleotide sample barcode. Following a re-call of the 5' RACE reads, TCRdb has one entry per CDR3 protein and lacks DNA. The sample holds about 160,000 distinct CDR3 sequences. Turning to this clonotype: Its antigen is currently unknown.

Sequenced: blood. The rearrangement uses TRBV3-1 and TRBJ2-6; TCRdb designates TRBD1, a call that cannot be tested without DNA. The origin of this receptor is a human donor with ulcerative colitis or Crohn's disease, or a healthy co-twin of an affected twin (not recorded which). This chain's CDR3 is CASSQDWGSGANVLTF. The whole variable domain, filled in from reference TRBV3-1 and TRBJ2-6, reads DTAVSQTPKYLVTQMGNDKSIKCEQNLGHDTMYWYKQDSKKFLKIMFSYNNKELIINETVPNRFSPKSPDKAHLNLHINSLELGDSAVYFCASSQDWGSGANVLTFGAGSRLTVL.